The 8 T cell receptor beta chains in this list originate from one sample, sequenced in a study of early T cells in non-severe SARS-CoV-2 infection. One entry per CDR3 protein results from TCRdb running MiXCR on the 5' RACE reads. The table lists 95,000 to 110,000 distinct CDR3 sequences, 11% of them singletons, with approximately 6.9% in the top ten. Sequenced: whole blood. These receptors were obtained from an adult who was a healthcare worker with PCR-confirmed SARS-CoV-2 infection or an uninfected control (not recorded which).

In its sample, this clonotype was seen a few times. This chain uses TRBV30 with TRBJ2-2; TRBD2 might be the D (5 bases). Trimming pared 7 bases from V and 2 bases from J, leaving 11 bases between. The CDR3 is 13 residues long. CDR1 is GTSNPN and CDR2 is SVGIG in the germline V gene (reference sequence). As DNA, the CDR3 is TGTGCCTCGGACTCAACTAACACCGGGGAGCTGTTTTTT. It codes for CASDSTNTGELFF.

This clonotype was detected many times. The rearrangement joins TRBV27 to TRBJ2-7; D possibly uses TRBD1 or TRBD2 (6 bases each). Trimming took off 6 bases at V and 4 bases at J, with 19 bases between the two ends. CDR3 size: 15 residues. Germline CDR1 MNHEY, CDR2 SMNVEV (reference sequence). CDR3 bases: TGTGCCAGCAGAAAACACTTGAGAGGGGGGTACGAGCAGTACTTC. Amino acid sequence: CASRKHLRGGYEQYF.

This clonotype has ten or more counts. The chain recombines TRBV4-3 with TRBJ2-7; TRBD2 matches 7 bases. Germline V gives CDR1 LGHNA, CDR2 YSLEER. With 0 bases clipped from V and 5 bases from J, the junction kept 13 bases outside the gene matches. This CDR3 has 17 residues. This CDR3 is CASSQDPLRAGSHEQYF. CDR3 sequence (DNA): TGCGCCAGCAGCCAAGATCCTCTCCGAGCGGGATCCCACGAGCAGTACTTC.

This chain connects TRBV20-1 to TRBJ2-7; the D call may be TRBD1 or TRBD2 (5 bases each). V was trimmed by 3 bases and J by 7 bases, leaving 19 bases between them. The CDR3 is made up of 14 amino acids. The germline CDR1 and CDR2 sequences are DFQATT and SNEGSKA (reference sequence). In nucleotides, the CDR3 is TGCAGTGCTAGTCTTGAGGGACCAAAGGGGGAGCAGTACTTC. Protein: CSASLEGPKGEQYF.

The chain employs TRBV7-3 and TRBJ2-7, with TRBD1 matching 8 bases. CDR3 size: 15 residues. CDR1 and CDR2 from the germline V gene are SGHTA and FQGTGA. J gave up 3 bases and V 5 bases, and 9 bases lay outside the gene matches. The CDR3: CASSERVGTGYEQYF. DNA for the CDR3: TGTGCCAGCAGCGAGAGGGTCGGGACAGGCTACGAGCAGTACTTC.

The chain carries TRBV5-1 and TRBJ2-2; D unclear. Trimming shortened V by 0 bases and J by 4 bases, and 4 bases separated the two germline ends. The CDR3 covers 13 residues. Germline loops: CDR1 SGHRS, CDR2 YFSETQ. The CDR3 DNA is TGCGCCAGCAGCTTGGTTCCCACCGGGGAGCTGTTTTTT. Protein: CASSLVPTGELFF.

This clonotype was recorded a few times. The genes are TRBV12-3 or TRBV12-4 and TRBJ1-1; a possible D gene is TRBD1 (5 bases). The CDR3 runs 14 residues. Deletions cut 2 bases from V and 5 bases from J, with 12 bases between. The CDR3 region has the DNA TGTGCCAGCAGTTTAATGGGGGTAGGGACTGAAGCTTTCTTT. This translates into CASSLMGVGTEAFF.

The chain employs TRBV11-2 and TRBJ2-4; no clear D gene. Germline V gene sequence: CDR1 SGHAT, CDR2 FQNNGV. The CDR3 loop spans 15 amino acids. V was clipped by 7 bases and J by 1 base, with 14 bases between them. The CDR3 region is CASNESPEAKNIQYF. Written as DNA, the CDR3 is TGTGCCAGCAATGAGAGCCCTGAGGCCAAAAACATTCAGTACTTC.